Below, 24 T cell receptor beta chains from the same sample are listed, as sequenced in a study of OX40 agonist ivuxolimab in advanced cancers. Sequenced by immunoSEQ multiplex PCR; TCRdb stores in-frame clones only, minus some. This table holds around 44,000 clones, about 85% found once. Sequenced here: CD4+ or CD8+ T cells sorted from blood, sampled in a trial of the OX40 agonist ivuxolimab. The source is an adult with an advanced solid tumor such as melanoma, head and neck, liver or kidney cancer.

V and J are TRBV7-8 and TRBJ1-2; D call uncertain. Germline CDR1 is SGHVS and CDR2 is FQNEAQ. The CDR3 has 17 amino acids. The V end lost 1 base, the J end lost 1 base, and 16 bases lay between the germline ends. The DNA of the CDR3 is TGTGCCAGCAGCTTAGGAAGGAGGAGAGGGCTTAACTATGGCTACACCTTC. Amino acids: CASSLGRRRGLNYGYTF.

This chain connects TRBV30 to TRBJ1-3; D possibly corresponds to TRBD1 (6 bases). Trimming shortened V by 4 bases and J by 7 bases, and 11 bases separated the two germline ends. CDR3 size: 12 residues. Per germline, CDR1 GTSNPN and CDR2 SVGIG (reference sequence). In DNA form, the CDR3 reads TGTGCCTGGACAGGGGATTTCAACACCATATATTTT. It translates to CAWTGDFNTIYF.

The chain combines TRBV5-1 with TRBJ1-2, with D possibly TRBD1 on 6 matching bases. CDR1 is SGHRS and CDR2 is YFSETQ in the germline V gene. This CDR3 has 15 amino acids. V was shortened by 0 bases and J by 6 bases, with 15 bases between the two germline ends. CDR3 nucleotide sequence: TGCGCCAGCAGCTTGGATGTGGGGGCGAGGGATGGCTACACCTTC. It yields the protein CASSLDVGARDGYTF.

In its sample, this clone was seen once. The chain combines TRBV6-1 with TRBJ2-7, with 10 bases matching TRBD1. The CDR3 is 15 amino acids. The trim removed 7 bases at V and 3 bases at J, leaving 9 bases unmatched. Per the germline V gene, CDR1 is MNHNS and CDR2 is SASEGT. CDR3 in amino acids: CASTSQDRGIYEQYF. The CDR3 DNA is TGTGCCAGCACCTCCCAGGACAGGGGGATCTACGAGCAGTACTTC.

The chain links TRBV7-3 to TRBJ2-2; 11 bases are a match to TRBD2. The CDR3 covers 16 residues. Germline V gives CDR1 SGHTA, CDR2 FQGTGA. Unmatched junction bases numbered 3, after V lost 5 bases and J lost 1 base. The CDR3 DNA is TGTGCCAGCAGCCCCGGACTAGCGGGGAACACCGGGGAGCTGTTTTTT. This gives the protein CASSPGLAGNTGELFF.

This clone is judged medium-sized. The genes are TRBV4-1 and TRBJ1-1; the D gene is possibly TRBD1 (6 bases). CDR3 length equals 16 residues. Trimming stripped 1 base from V and 3 bases from J, with 15 bases between. Germline-derived CDR1 and CDR2 are MGHRA and YSYEKL. The DNA for the CDR3 is TGCGCCAGCAGCCAAGGACCTATTAGGGGGTACACTGAAGCTTTCTTT. Its translation is CASSQGPIRGYTEAFF.

The V call is TRBV18, the J call TRBJ1-1; D remains unclear. The length of the CDR3 is 13 residues. Germline V gene data show CDR1 as KGHSH and CDR2 as LQKENI. Trimming removed 2 bases at V and 6 bases at J, with 10 bases between. This CDR3 reads CASSPTGSSEAFF. DNA of the CDR3: TGTGCCAGCTCACCAACCGGTTCCTCTGAAGCTTTCTTT.

The V gene is TRBV21-1, the J gene TRBJ1-2; the table gives TRBD1 as D, unverified against the DNA. TRBV21-1 is a listed pseudogene. This CDR3 comprises 15 residues. CDR3 in DNA: TGTGCCAGCAGCACCTTGACAGGAGGTTTTTATGGCTACACCTTC. Translated: CASSTLTGGFYGYTF.

The chain uses TRBV5-6 and TRBJ2-3, with 9 bases that match TRBD2. The CDR3 spans 15 residues. V shed 4 bases and J 2 bases; nucleotides not matched to a gene: 5. Germline loops: CDR1 SGHDT, CDR2 YYEEEE. Here the CDR3 DNA reads TGTGCCAGCAGCCTTCGACTAGCGGACACAGATACGCAGTATTTT. Its translation: CASSLRLADTDTQYF.

The genes are TRBV28 and TRBJ2-1; 10 bases match TRBD2. The CDR3 length is 15 residues. Germline V gene sequence: CDR1 MDHEN, CDR2 SYDVKM. J lost 8 bases, V lost 5 bases, and 9 bases had no gene match. The CDR3 sequence is CASSVPSGRLYEQFF. CDR3 coding DNA: TGTGCCAGCAGTGTCCCTAGCGGGAGACTGTATGAGCAGTTCTTC.

The J gene is TRBJ1-5, the V gene TRBV6-5; perhaps TRBD1 as D (5 bases). The germline CDR1 and CDR2 sequences are MNHEY and SVGAGI. This CDR3 is 14 amino acids long. The V end was cut by 2 bases, the J end by 2 bases, with 7 bases between. The CDR3 here is CASSYRGGNQPQHF. The CDR3 DNA sequence: TGTGCCAGCAGTTACCGGGGGGGCAATCAGCCCCAGCATTTT.

As regards this clone: At one of its ends the junction is not consistent with the germline gene, which may arise from a read error. The rearrangement links TRBV7-7 to TRBJ2-5, with 9 nucleotides matching TRBD1. CDR3 length: 15 amino acids. CDR1 and CDR2 from the germline V gene are SSHAT and FNYEAQ (reference sequence). CDR3 in amino acids: CASSDTRTGAETQYF. The CDR3 nucleotides are TGTGCTAGCAGCGACACACGGACAGGGGCGGAGACCCAGTACTTC.

This rearrangement joins TRBV18 to TRBJ1-1; 7 nucleotides align to TRBD1. The CDR3 sequence is 15 residues long. Looked up from germline, CDR1 is KGHSH and CDR2 is LQKENI. V lost 3 bases to trimming and J lost 3 bases; unmatched junction nucleotides: 7. The DNA for the CDR3 is TGTGCCAGCTCACCCTTAAACACAGGGGACACTGAAGCTTTCTTT. It specifies CASSPLNTGDTEAFF.

J is TRBJ1-4 and V is TRBV6-5, with D possibly being TRBD1 (5 bases). Per germline, CDR1 MNHEY and CDR2 SVGAGI. The CDR3 is 14 amino acids. V lost 0 bases and J 12 bases, leaving 14 bases between the germline ends. As DNA, the CDR3 is TGTGCCAGCAGTTACTCTGGTGGGGCGACGGAACTGTTTTTT. Translated, it gives CASSYSGGATELFF.

This clone was seen only once. The rearrangement links TRBV5-1 to TRBJ2-1, with D unresolved. V lost 0 bases and J 2 bases, leaving 12 bases between the germline ends. CDR1 and CDR2 from the germline V gene are SGHRS and YFSETQ. This CDR3 region has 16 residues. CDR3 bases: TGCGCCAGCAGCTTGGAAGCCGGAACCCCCTACAATGAGCAGTTCTTC. Protein: CASSLEAGTPYNEQFF.

The chain recombines TRBV28 with TRBJ2-7; D possibly uses TRBD1 or TRBD2 (7 bases each). The V gene's germline CDR1 is MDHEN and CDR2 SYDVKM. The CDR3 consists of 15 residues. Trimming pared 2 bases from V and 3 bases from J, leaving 14 bases between. CDR3 amino acids: CASSLAGGAYYEQYF. The CDR3 DNA reads as TGTGCCAGCAGTTTAGCAGGGGGGGCCTACTACGAGCAGTACTTC.

This chain uses TRBV4-2 with TRBJ2-7; 11 positions agree with TRBD2. This CDR3 has 16 amino acids. V lost 5 bases and J lost 6; bases outside the gene matches: 12. Germline assignment: CDR1 LGHNA and CDR2 YNFKEQ. CDR3 loop: CASSSRALAGGTEQYF. DNA for the CDR3: TGTGCCAGCAGCTCTCGAGCGCTAGCGGGAGGTACCGAGCAGTACTTC.

CDR3 bases: TGTGCCAGCAGTGAATACTTGGGCGGCGTTCGCTCCTACGAGCAGTACTTC. Its translation is CASSEYLGGVRSYEQYF. The chain is built from TRBV6-1 and TRBJ2-7; D not resolved. CDR3 length: 17 amino acids. Germline assignment: CDR1 MNHNS and CDR2 SASEGT. The V gene lost 2 bases and the J gene lost 0 bases, with 17 bases spanning the gap.

This clone was seen a few times. The chain carries TRBV18 and TRBJ1-1; unclear D gene. Trimming removed 6 bases at V and 1 base at J, with 9 bases between. This CDR3 has 13 amino acids. CDR1 and CDR2 from the germline V gene are KGHSH and LQKENI. CDR3 nucleotides: TGTGCCAGCTCCCTCCAGCGGAACACTGAAGCTTTCTTT. This encodes CASSLQRNTEAFF.

This clone showed up just once. The chain is built from TRBV30 and TRBJ1-2; the D is unclear. The ends were cut back, 4 bases at V and 7 bases at J, with 16 bases in the middle. The CDR3 has 13 residues. The V gene's germline CDR1 is GTSNPN and CDR2 SVGIG (reference sequence). The CDR3 region is CAWTPRGSRGYTF. The CDR3 DNA reads as TGTGCCTGGACGCCCCGGGGTTCTCGTGGCTACACCTTC. Full variable domain (outside the CDR3, taken from reference TRBV30 and TRBJ1-2): SQTIHQWPATLVQPVGSPLSLECTVEGTSNPNLYWYRQAAGRGLQLLFYSVGIGQISSEVPQNLSASRPQDRQFILSSKKLLLSDSGFYLCAWTPRGSRGYTFGSGTRLTVV.

The CDR3 DNA follows: TGTGCCAGCAGCTGGGGATGGGACACTGAAGCTTTCTTT. Translated, it gives CASSWGWDTEAFF. The chain links TRBV6-5 to TRBJ1-1; D remains ambiguous. CDR1 and CDR2 (germline): MNHEY, SVGAGI. Between the trimmed V and J ends, which lost 6 bases and 3 bases, there was a span of 11 bases. The CDR3 consists of 13 residues.

This chain uses TRBV5-1 with TRBJ2-3; D is unresolved. The germline V and J ends were trimmed by 4 bases and 2 bases, with 8 bases remaining between them. This CDR3 spans 13 amino acids. Germline CDR1 is SGHRS and CDR2 is YFSETQ. CDR3 region: CASSTLNTDTQYF. The CDR3, as DNA: TGCGCCAGCAGCACCCTTAACACAGATACGCAGTATTTT. Based on the CDR3 plus reference TRBV5-1 and TRBJ2-3, the full variable domain is KAGVTQTPRYLIKTRGQQVTLSCSPISGHRSVSWYQQTPGQGLQFLFEYFSETQRNKGNFPGRFSGRQFSNSRSEMNVSTLELGDSALYLCASSTLNTDTQYFGPGTRLTVL.

V gene TRBV2 combines with J gene TRBJ1-5, with 7 nucleotides matching TRBD1. J lost 2 bases, V lost 6 bases, and 7 bases had no gene match. The CDR3 sequence is 15 residues long. In germline, CDR1 is SNHLY, CDR2 FYNNEI. The CDR3 region is CASSQQGNGNQPQHF. DNA for the CDR3: TGTGCCAGCAGCCAACAGGGGAATGGCAATCAGCCCCAGCATTTT.

The CDR3 nucleotides are TGTGCCAGCAGTATCCCACAGGGCCCGATGAACACTGAAGCTTTCTTT. This sequence encodes CASSIPQGPMNTEAFF. V usage is TRBV28 and J usage is TRBJ1-1; a weak D match, TRBD1 (6 bases). Germline V gene lookup returns CDR1 MDHEN and CDR2 SYDVKM. The V end lost 5 bases, the J end lost 0 bases, and 16 bases lay between the germline ends. The CDR3 has 16 residues.